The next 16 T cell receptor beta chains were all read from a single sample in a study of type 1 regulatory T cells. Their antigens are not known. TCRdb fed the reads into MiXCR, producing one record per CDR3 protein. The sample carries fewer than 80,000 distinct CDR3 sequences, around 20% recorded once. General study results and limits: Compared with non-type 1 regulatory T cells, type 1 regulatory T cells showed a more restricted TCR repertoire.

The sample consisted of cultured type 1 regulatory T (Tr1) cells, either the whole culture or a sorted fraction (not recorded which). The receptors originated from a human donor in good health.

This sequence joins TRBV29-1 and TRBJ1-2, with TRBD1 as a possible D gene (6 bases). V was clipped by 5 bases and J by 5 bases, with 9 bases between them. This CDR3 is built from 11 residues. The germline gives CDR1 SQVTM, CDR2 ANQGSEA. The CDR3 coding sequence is TGCAGCGTTAACACAGGGTATGGCTACACCTTC. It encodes CSVNTGYGYTF.

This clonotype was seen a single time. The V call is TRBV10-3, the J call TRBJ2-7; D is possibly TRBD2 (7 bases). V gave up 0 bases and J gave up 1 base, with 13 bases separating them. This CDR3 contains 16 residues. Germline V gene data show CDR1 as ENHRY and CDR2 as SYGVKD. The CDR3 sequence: CAISESTGGGSYEQYF. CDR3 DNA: TGTGCCATCAGTGAGTCGACGGGGGGCGGATCCTACGAGCAGTACTTC.

The chain's CDR3 is CASRGLARAGRTGELFF. The CDR3 bases are TGTGCCAGCAGGGGACTAGCCCGAGCGGGACGCACCGGGGAGCTGTTTTTT. V gene TRBV12-3 or TRBV12-4 combines with J gene TRBJ2-2; 9 bases agree with TRBD2. V shed 6 bases and J 4 bases; nucleotides not matched to a gene: 12. This CDR3 comprises 17 residues.

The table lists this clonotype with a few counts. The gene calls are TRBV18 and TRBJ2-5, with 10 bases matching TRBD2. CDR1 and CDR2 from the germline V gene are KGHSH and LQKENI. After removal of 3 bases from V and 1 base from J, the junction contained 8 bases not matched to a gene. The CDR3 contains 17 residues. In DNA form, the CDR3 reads TGTGCCAGCTCACCCCGTACTAGCGGGATCCGCCAAGAGACCCAGTACTTC. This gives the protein CASSPRTSGIRQETQYF.

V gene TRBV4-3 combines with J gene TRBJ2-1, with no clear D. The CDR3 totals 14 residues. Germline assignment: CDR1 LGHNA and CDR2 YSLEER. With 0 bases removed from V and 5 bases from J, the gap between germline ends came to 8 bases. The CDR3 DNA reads TGCGCCAGCAGCCAAGAGAAAGAAAACAATGAGCAGTTCTTC. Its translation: CASSQEKENNEQFF.

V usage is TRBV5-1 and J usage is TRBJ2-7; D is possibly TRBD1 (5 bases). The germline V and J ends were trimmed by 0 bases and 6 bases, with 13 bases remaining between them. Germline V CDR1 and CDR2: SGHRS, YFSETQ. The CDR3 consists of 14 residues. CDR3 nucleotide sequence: TGCGCCAGCAGCTTGGGCGACAGTTCGGTCGAGCAGTACTTC. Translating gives CASSLGDSSVEQYF.

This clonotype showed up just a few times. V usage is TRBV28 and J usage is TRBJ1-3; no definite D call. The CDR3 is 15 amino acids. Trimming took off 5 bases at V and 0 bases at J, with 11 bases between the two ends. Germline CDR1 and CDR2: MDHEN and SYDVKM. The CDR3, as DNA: TGTGCCAGCAGTGCCTCGGACTTCTCTGGAAACACCATATATTTT. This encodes CASSASDFSGNTIYF.

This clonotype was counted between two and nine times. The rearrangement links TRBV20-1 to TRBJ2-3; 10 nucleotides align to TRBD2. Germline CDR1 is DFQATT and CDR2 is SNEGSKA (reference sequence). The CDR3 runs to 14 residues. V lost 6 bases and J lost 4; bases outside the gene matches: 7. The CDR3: CSAHLAGVPDTQYF. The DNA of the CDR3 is TGCAGTGCCCATCTAGCGGGAGTGCCAGATACGCAGTATTTT.

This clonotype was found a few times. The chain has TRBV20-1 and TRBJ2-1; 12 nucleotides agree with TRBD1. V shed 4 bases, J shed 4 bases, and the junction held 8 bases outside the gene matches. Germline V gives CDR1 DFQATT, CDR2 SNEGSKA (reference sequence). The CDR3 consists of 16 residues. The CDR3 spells CSATPGQGASYNEQFF. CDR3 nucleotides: TGCAGTGCTACTCCGGGACAGGGGGCCTCATACAATGAGCAGTTCTTC.

In DNA, the CDR3 is TGTGCCAGCAGCCCCCGACAGTACTCACCCCTCCACTTT. Protein product: CASSPRQYSPLHF. The V and J genes are TRBV9 and TRBJ1-6, with a possible D match to TRBD1 (5 bases). This CDR3 has 13 amino acids. CDR1 and CDR2 from the germline V gene are SGDLS and YYNGEE. The V end was cut by 4 bases, the J end by 10 bases, with 12 bases between.

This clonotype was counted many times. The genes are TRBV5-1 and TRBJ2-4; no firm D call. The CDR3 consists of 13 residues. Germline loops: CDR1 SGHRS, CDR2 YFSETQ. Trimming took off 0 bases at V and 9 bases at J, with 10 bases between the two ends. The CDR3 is CASSLGPTGIQYF. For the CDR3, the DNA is TGCGCCAGCAGCTTGGGTCCCACGGGCATTCAGTACTTC.

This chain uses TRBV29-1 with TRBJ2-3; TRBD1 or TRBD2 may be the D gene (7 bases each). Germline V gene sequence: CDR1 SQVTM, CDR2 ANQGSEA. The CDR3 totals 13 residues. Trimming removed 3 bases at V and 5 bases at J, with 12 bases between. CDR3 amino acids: CSVETGRGDTQYF. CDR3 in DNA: TGCAGCGTTGAGACAGGGAGGGGAGATACGCAGTATTTT.

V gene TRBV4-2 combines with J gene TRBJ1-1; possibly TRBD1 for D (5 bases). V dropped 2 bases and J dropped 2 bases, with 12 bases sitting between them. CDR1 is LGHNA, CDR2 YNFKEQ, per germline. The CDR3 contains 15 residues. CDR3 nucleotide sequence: TGTGCCAGCAGCCAACGTAGTACAGGAAACACTGAAGCTTTCTTT. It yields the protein CASSQRSTGNTEAFF.

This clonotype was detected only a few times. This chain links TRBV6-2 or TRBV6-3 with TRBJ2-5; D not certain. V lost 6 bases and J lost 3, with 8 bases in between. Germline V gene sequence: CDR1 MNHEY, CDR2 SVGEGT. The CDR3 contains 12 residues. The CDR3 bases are TGTGCCAGCAGGACCCGAAAAGAGACCCAGTACTTC. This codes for CASRTRKETQYF.

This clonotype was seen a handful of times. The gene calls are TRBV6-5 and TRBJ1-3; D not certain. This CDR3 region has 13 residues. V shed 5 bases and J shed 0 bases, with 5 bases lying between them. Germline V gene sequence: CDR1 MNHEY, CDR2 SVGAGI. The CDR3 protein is CASSVGSGNTIYF. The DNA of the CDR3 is TGTGCCAGCAGTGTGGGCTCTGGAAACACCATATATTTT.

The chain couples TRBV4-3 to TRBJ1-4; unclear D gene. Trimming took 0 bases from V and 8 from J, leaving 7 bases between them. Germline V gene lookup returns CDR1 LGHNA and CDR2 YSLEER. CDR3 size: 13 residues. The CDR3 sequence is CASSQDGTEKLFF. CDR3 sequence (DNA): TGCGCCAGCAGCCAAGATGGCACAGAAAAACTGTTTTTT.